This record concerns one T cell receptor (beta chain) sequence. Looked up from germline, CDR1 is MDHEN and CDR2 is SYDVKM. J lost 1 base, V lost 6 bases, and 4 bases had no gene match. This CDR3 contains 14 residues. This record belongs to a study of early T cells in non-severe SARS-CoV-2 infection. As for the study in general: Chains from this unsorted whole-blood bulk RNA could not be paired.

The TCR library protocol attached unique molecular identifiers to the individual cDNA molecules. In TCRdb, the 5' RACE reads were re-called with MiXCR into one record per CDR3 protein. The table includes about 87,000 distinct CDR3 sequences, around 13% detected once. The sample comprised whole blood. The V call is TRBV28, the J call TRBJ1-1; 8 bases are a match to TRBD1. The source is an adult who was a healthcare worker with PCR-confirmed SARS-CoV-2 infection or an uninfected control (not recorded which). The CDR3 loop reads CASRRQGTNTEAFF. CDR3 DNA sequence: TGTGCCAGCAGGAGACAGGGGACGAACACTGAAGCTTTCTTT.